These 23 T cell receptor beta chains originate from one sample sequenced in a study of shared clonotypes between healthy human individuals. Only in-frame clones appear in the TCRdb table, and some are missing; sequencing was by immunoSEQ multiplex PCR. The table has about 1 million clones, roughly 80% seen once; the top ten hold approximately 1.5%. Sequencing was carried out using memory CD4+ T cells sorted from blood. Regarding subset: CD45RA-negative fraction. The receptors stem from a man younger than 30 in good health.

This clone was observed a few times. The chain uses TRBV5-8 and TRBJ1-4; possibly TRBD1 for D (5 bases). CDR3 length: 14 amino acids. Germline CDR1 SGHTS, CDR2 YDEGEE. Trimming took off 0 bases at V and 8 bases at J, with 11 bases between the two ends. CDR3 nucleotides: TGTGCCAGCAGCTTGGGCAGGGCTCGCGAAAAACTGTTTTTT. Protein product: CASSLGRAREKLFF.

V and J are TRBV9 and TRBJ2-3, with D possibly TRBD1 on 6 matching bases. With 3 bases removed from V and 5 bases from J, the gap between germline ends came to 13 bases. The CDR3 runs 14 residues. Germline CDR1 and CDR2: SGDLS and YYNGEE. CDR3 residues: CASSGGPGGDTQYF. In DNA, the CDR3 is TGTGCCAGCAGCGGGGGGCCCGGCGGAGATACGCAGTATTTT. The whole variable domain, remainder taken from reference TRBV9 and TRBJ2-3, is DSGVTQTPKHLITATGQRVTLRCSPRSGDLSVYWYQQSLDQGLQFLIQYYNGEERAKGNILERFSAQQFPDLHSELNLSSLELGDSALYFCASSGGPGGDTQYFGPGTRLTVL.

The chain joins TRBV5-1 to TRBJ1-1; D might be TRBD1 (5 bases). Trimming pared 6 bases from V and 3 bases from J, leaving 12 bases between. The CDR3 is 13 residues long. Germline CDR1 SGHRS, CDR2 YFSETQ. CDR3 in amino acids: CASNDEGYTEAFF. In DNA, the CDR3 is TGCGCCAGCAATGACGAGGGGTACACTGAAGCTTTCTTT.

The CDR3 sequence is CASSVVGKRTDTQYF. Written as DNA, the CDR3 is TGTGCCAGCAGCGTAGTTGGGAAGAGGACAGATACGCAGTATTTT. The chain links TRBV9 to TRBJ2-3; D call uncertain. CDR3 length: 15 amino acids. V was pared by 0 bases and J by 3 bases, with 11 bases between. CDR1 is SGDLS, CDR2 YYNGEE, per germline.

The chain uses TRBV4-1 and TRBJ1-2; a possible D gene is TRBD1 (5 bases). The length of the CDR3 is 18 residues. Germline values: CDR1 MGHRA, CDR2 YSYEKL. Trimming pared 4 bases from V and 4 bases from J, leaving 25 bases between. CDR3 nucleotide sequence: TGCGCCAGCAGCCCTGGAGGTTCTCTTAGTGCAGGGATCTATGGCTACACCTTC. Amino acid sequence: CASSPGGSLSAGIYGYTF.

The rearrangement links TRBV2 to TRBJ2-3, with D hard to call. This CDR3 is 14 amino acids long. Germline values: CDR1 SNHLY, CDR2 FYNNEI. The germline V and J ends were trimmed by 6 bases and 3 bases, with 13 bases remaining between them. The CDR3 coding sequence is TGTGCCAGCAGGAAGGGTGACTTTACAGATACGCAGTATTTT. Translation gives CASRKGDFTDTQYF.

This clone has a count of ten or more. V and J are TRBV6-1 and TRBJ1-2; 9 nucleotides line up with TRBD1. The CDR3 has 18 residues. The germline CDR1 and CDR2 sequences are MNHNS and SASEGT. J lost 0 bases, V lost 4 bases, and 12 bases had no gene match. The DNA for the CDR3 is TGTGCCAGCAGTGGCGCCCCGGGACAGGGCCTCTCTAACTATGGCTACACCTTC. Translation gives CASSGAPGQGLSNYGYTF.

The rearrangement joins TRBV7-9 to TRBJ1-5; D is perhaps TRBD1 (5 bases). CDR1 SEHNR and CDR2 FQNEAQ come from the germline V gene (reference sequence). Deletions cut 5 bases from V and 8 bases from J, with 16 bases between. This CDR3 is built from 14 residues. CDR3 protein: CASSVTGGAEPQHF. The DNA for the CDR3 is TGTGCCAGCAGCGTAACAGGTGGCGCTGAGCCCCAGCATTTT.

The chain has TRBV4-3 and TRBJ1-2; D is unclear. This CDR3 has 15 amino acids. Germline V gene data show CDR1 as LGHNA and CDR2 as YSLEER. Trimming cost V 4 bases and J 7 bases, with 19 bases left between them. CDR3 sequence reads: CASSRERPASIGYTF. CDR3 coding DNA: TGCGCCAGCAGCCGTGAGAGGCCAGCTTCCATTGGCTACACCTTC.

The CDR3 region has the DNA TGTGCCAGCAGCTTACAAGCAGGGTTTGGAACCACCGGGGAGCTGTTTTTT. Its translation is CASSLQAGFGTTGELFF. V usage is TRBV7-8 and J usage is TRBJ2-2; D perhaps matches TRBD1 (5 bases). The germline CDR1 and CDR2 sequences are SGHVS and FQNEAQ. V was trimmed by 2 bases and J by 4 bases, leaving 17 bases between them. The CDR3 spans 17 residues.

The chain is built from TRBV6-1 and TRBJ2-7; D may be TRBD1 or TRBD2 (6 bases each). The germline V gene encodes CDR1 MNHNS and CDR2 SASEGT. The CDR3 sequence is 12 residues long. CDR3 in amino acids: CAGRGVSYEQYF. The CDR3 bases are TGTGCGGGTAGGGGGGTCTCCTACGAGCAGTACTTC.

The rearrangement uses TRBV9 and TRBJ2-3; D is perhaps TRBD2 (6 bases). V was clipped by 0 bases and J by 4 bases, with 18 bases between them. From germline, CDR1 is SGDLS and CDR2 YYNGEE. The CDR3 covers 17 residues. CDR3 sequence (DNA): TGTGCCAGCAGCGTAGGAATAGCGGTGATTGGTGCAGATACGCAGTATTTT. Amino acid sequence: CASSVGIAVIGADTQYF.

V is TRBV5-1 and J is TRBJ2-7, with TRBD1 matching over 7 bases. Germline V gene data show CDR1 as SGHRS and CDR2 as YFSETQ. J gave up 3 bases and V 6 bases, and 15 bases lay outside the gene matches. This CDR3 contains 16 residues. The CDR3: CASTPRFGTENYEQYF. The DNA of the CDR3 is TGCGCCAGCACCCCTCGTTTCGGGACAGAGAACTACGAGCAGTACTTC.

This chain connects TRBV4-1 to TRBJ1-1; the D is unclear. The CDR3 consists of 14 residues. Trimming left V 2 bases short and J 1 base short, with 8 bases between. CDR1 and CDR2 (germline): MGHRA, YSYEKL. The CDR3 DNA reads as TGCGCCAGCAGCCAAATGGTCGGGAACACTGAAGCTTTCTTT. Amino acids: CASSQMVGNTEAFF.

This clone was detected a few times. The rearrangement uses TRBV6-5 and TRBJ1-2, with TRBD1 as a possible D gene (5 bases). Germline V gene lookup returns CDR1 MNHEY and CDR2 SVGAGI. Trimming stripped 6 bases from V and 8 bases from J, with 22 bases between. There are 15 residues in the CDR3. CDR3: CASRDRQTFTGGYTF. Written as DNA, the CDR3 is TGTGCCAGCAGGGATAGACAGACCTTTACAGGCGGCTACACCTTC.

The table lists this clone with a count of one. V usage is TRBV5-1 and J usage is TRBJ2-5; possibly TRBD2 for D (6 bases). With 4 bases removed from V and 5 bases from J, the gap between germline ends came to 9 bases. CDR1 is SGHRS and CDR2 is YFSETQ in the germline V gene. The CDR3 runs 12 residues. In DNA, the CDR3 is TGCGCCAGCAGCACCCGGGGGGAGACCCAGTACTTC. Protein: CASSTRGETQYF. Complete variable domain (other parts from reference TRBV5-1 and TRBJ2-5): KAGVTQTPRYLIKTRGQQVTLSCSPISGHRSVSWYQQTPGQGLQFLFEYFSETQRNKGNFPGRFSGRQFSNSRSEMNVSTLELGDSALYLCASSTRGETQYFGPGTRLLVL.

This rearrangement joins TRBV27 to TRBJ1-1; D not resolved. Germline V gives CDR1 MNHEY, CDR2 SMNVEV (reference sequence). V dropped 1 base and J dropped 0 bases, with 6 bases sitting between them. There are 14 residues in the CDR3. CDR3 bases: TGTGCCAGCAGTTTATTAGGGATGAACACTGAAGCTTTCTTT. The encoded protein is CASSLLGMNTEAFF.

The V call is TRBV2, the J call TRBJ2-7; 7 nucleotides agree with TRBD1. J was trimmed by 0 bases and V by 4 bases; bases with no gene match: 3. The CDR3 extends over 14 amino acids. CDR1 and CDR2 (germline): SNHLY, FYNNEI. As DNA, the CDR3 is TGTGCCAGCAGTGGGGGGACAGTCTCCTACGAGCAGTACTTC. It translates to CASSGGTVSYEQYF.

V and J are TRBV5-1 and TRBJ1-4; no firm D call. CDR3 length equals 16 residues. V lost 0 bases to trimming and J lost 0 bases, with 9 bases between them. In germline, CDR1 is SGHRS, CDR2 YFSETQ. CDR3 loop: CASSLGDVATNEKLFF. The CDR3 region has the DNA TGCGCCAGCAGCTTGGGAGACGTTGCAACTAATGAAAAACTGTTTTTT.

As for this clone: The same CDR3 arises from other DNA sequences in this sample as well. The chain uses TRBV30 and TRBJ2-5; 7 nucleotides line up with TRBD2. The V segment lost 0 bases and the J segment 5 bases; nucleotides outside the gene matches: 6. This CDR3 is 14 amino acids long. Germline V gives CDR1 GTSNPN, CDR2 SVGIG (reference sequence). The CDR3 loop is CAWSVPGGGETQYF. CDR3 nucleotide sequence: TGTGCCTGGAGTGTACCGGGGGGAGGGGAGACCCAGTACTTC.

This clone was found once. V is TRBV9 and J is TRBJ1-4; TRBD1 aligns across 7 bases. CDR3 length: 15 residues. V gave up 4 bases and J gave up 3 bases; unmatched junction bases: 6. Germline assignment: CDR1 SGDLS and CDR2 YYNGEE. CDR3 DNA sequence: TGTGCCAGCAGCCCATCCGGGACAGCTAATGAAAAACTGTTTTTT. Residues: CASSPSGTANEKLFF.

DNA of the CDR3: TGTGCCAGCAGCCAAGAAAGCCTAGCGGGAGGCCTTAATAGACCGTACTTC. Encoded protein: CASSQESLAGGLNRPYF. The V gene is TRBV4-2, the J gene TRBJ2-4, with 11 bases identical to TRBD2. Germline V gene sequence: CDR1 LGHNA, CDR2 YNFKEQ. Trimming cost V 0 bases and J 15 bases; bases outside gene matches: 16. This CDR3 spans 17 amino acids.

V usage is TRBV25-1 and J usage is TRBJ2-7, with 8 bases matching TRBD1. From germline, CDR1 is MGHDK and CDR2 SYGVNS. This CDR3 is 15 amino acids long. J was trimmed by 0 bases and V by 4 bases; bases with no gene match: 5. CDR3 in amino acids: CASSAQGGSSYEQYF. For the CDR3, the DNA is TGTGCCAGCAGTGCACAGGGGGGTAGCTCCTACGAGCAGTACTTC.